The 17 T cell receptor beta chains reported below all come from one sample, sequenced in a study of cytomegalovirus exposure and HLA in healthy donors. 60 Vbeta and 13 Jbeta primers were used in PCR. Sequenced by immunoSEQ multiplex PCR; TCRdb stores in-frame clones only, minus some. The data show tens of thousands of clones, roughly 80% seen once. The sequenced material came from PBMCs. These TCRs come from a woman in her thirties or forties in good health and CMV-seropositive.

This chain connects TRBV28 to TRBJ1-2, with TRBD1 matching 8 bases. The germline gives CDR1 MDHEN, CDR2 SYDVKM. This CDR3 region has 14 residues. Trimming at V came to 6 bases and at J to 8 bases, leaving 11 bases not matched to a gene. The CDR3 loop reads CASSLRGRLGGYTF. The CDR3 coding sequence is TGTGCCAGCAGCCTCAGGGGGCGGCTGGGAGGCTACACCTTC.

The chain is built from TRBV14 and TRBJ2-7, with TRBD1 identical over 7 bases. Germline CDR1 and CDR2: SGHDN and FVKESK. The CDR3 totals 12 residues. V trimming: 5 bases; J trimming: 2 bases; junction bases outside the gene matches: 0. The CDR3 region has the DNA TGTGCCAGCAGCGGACAGGCCTACGAGCAGTACTTC. This gives the protein CASSGQAYEQYF.

The chain is built from TRBV28 and TRBJ2-7, with 11 bases lining up with TRBD1. After removal of 3 bases from V and 4 bases from J, the junction contained 8 bases not matched to a gene. The CDR3 is 16 amino acids. Germline assignment: CDR1 MDHEN and CDR2 SYDVKM. As DNA, the CDR3 is TGTGCCAGCAGTTTGGTCAGGACAGGGGGCGCGTACGAGCAGTACTTC. Protein: CASSLVRTGGAYEQYF. Based on the CDR3 plus reference TRBV28 and TRBJ2-7, the full variable domain is DVKVTQSSRYLVKRTGEKVFLECVQDMDHENMFWYRQDPGLGLRLIYFSYDVKMKEKGDIPEGYSVSREKKERFSLILESASTNQTSMYLCASSLVRTGGAYEQYFGPGTRLTVT.

The rearrangement joins TRBV7-3 to TRBJ2-3; 9 nucleotides match TRBD2. In germline, CDR1 is SGHTA, CDR2 FQGTGA. The CDR3 spans 16 residues. J lost 6 bases, V lost 5 bases, and 12 bases had no gene match. In nucleotides, the CDR3 is TGTGCCAGCAGCACACACTCAGCGGGAGGTTCTGATACGCAGTATTTT. This encodes CASSTHSAGGSDTQYF.

This clone has only a few counts. This chain joins TRBV18 and TRBJ1-1, with D perhaps TRBD1 (6 bases). In germline, CDR1 is KGHSH, CDR2 LQKENI. V shed 10 bases and J shed 0 bases, with 12 bases lying between them. The CDR3 runs 13 residues. CDR3 DNA sequence: TGTGCCACCTCGGGACAAATGAACACTGAAGCTTTCTTT. It codes for CATSGQMNTEAFF.

This clone showed up just a few times. J is TRBJ1-5 and V is TRBV7-2; tentative D call: TRBD1 (6 bases). Looked up from germline, CDR1 is SGHTA and CDR2 is FQGNSA. Deletions cut 4 bases from V and 0 bases from J, with 10 bases between. The length of the CDR3 is 15 residues. CDR3 nucleotides: TGTGCCAGCAGCTCGGACAGCCATAGCAATCAGCCCCAGCATTTT. This codes for CASSSDSHSNQPQHF.

The chain has TRBV4-3 and TRBJ2-5; 8 bases agree with TRBD2. CDR1 and CDR2 from the germline V gene are LGHNA and YSLEER. The CDR3 has 13 amino acids. V shed 4 bases and J 6 bases; nucleotides not matched to a gene: 4. CDR3 residues: CASSRAGEKTQYF. DNA for the CDR3: TGCGCCAGCAGCCGAGCGGGAGAAAAGACCCAGTACTTC.

DNA of the CDR3: TGTGCCAGCAGCTTTCTTGAGACAGTGAACACTGAAGCTTTCTTT. The encoded protein is CASSFLETVNTEAFF. The chain couples TRBV7-6 to TRBJ1-1, with D tentatively TRBD1 (5 bases). This CDR3 is built from 15 residues. CDR1 and CDR2 (germline): SGHVS, FNYEAQ. Trimming took off 3 bases at V and 0 bases at J, with 11 bases between the two ends.

The gene calls are TRBV5-6 and TRBJ2-1; 10 positions agree with TRBD1. CDR3 length: 15 residues. The germline V gene encodes CDR1 SGHDT and CDR2 YYEEEE. V trimming: 2 bases; J trimming: 2 bases; junction bases outside the gene matches: 1. As DNA, the CDR3 is TGTGCCAGCAGCTTTGGACAGGGGGCCTACAATGAGCAGTTCTTC. It codes for CASSFGQGAYNEQFF.

V usage is TRBV6-5 and J usage is TRBJ1-6; 10 bases agree with TRBD1. The CDR3 is 15 residues long. Germline V gene data show CDR1 as MNHEY and CDR2 as SVGAGI. V shed 7 bases, J shed 6 bases, and the junction held 6 bases outside the gene matches. CDR3 coding DNA: TGTGCCAGCAACCGACAGGGGGCGTCTAATTCACCCCTCCACTTT. This translates into CASNRQGASNSPLHF.

This clone was seen only once. This sequence joins TRBV6-5 and TRBJ1-1; D is unclear. This CDR3 is built from 15 residues. V shed 6 bases and J shed 8 bases, with 22 bases lying between them. The germline gives CDR1 MNHEY, CDR2 SVGAGI. The CDR3 reads CASSATPGPGVEAFF. In DNA, the CDR3 is TGTGCCAGCAGCGCAACTCCGGGTCCGGGAGTAGAAGCTTTCTTT.

The CDR3 nucleotides read TGTGCCAGCAGCCGCAACCTAGTCACAGATACGCAGTATTTT. Translated: CASSRNLVTDTQYF. The chain joins TRBV5-6 to TRBJ2-3; no clear D gene. Germline-derived CDR1 and CDR2 are SGHDT and YYEEEE. The CDR3 extends over 14 amino acids. Trimming took off 4 bases at V and 2 bases at J, with 11 bases between the two ends.

This chain connects TRBV7-8 to TRBJ1-5; no reliable D call. This CDR3 region has 14 residues. Trimming took 4 bases from V and 1 from J, leaving 8 bases between them. Germline values: CDR1 SGHVS, CDR2 FQNEAQ. The CDR3 loop reads CASSSLSSNQPQHF. In DNA, the CDR3 is TGTGCCAGCAGCTCCCTCTCCAGCAATCAGCCCCAGCATTTT.

The CDR3 DNA is TGTGCCATCAGTGAGTCCCTCCAGCGGGGTAAGAGCAATGAGCAGTTCTTC. Its translation is CAISESLQRGKSNEQFF. The chain employs TRBV10-3 and TRBJ2-1, with TRBD2 matching over 7 bases. Germline trimming cut 0 bases from V and 6 bases from J; bases unmatched to any gene: 11. The CDR3 has 17 amino acids. Germline assignment: CDR1 ENHRY and CDR2 SYGVKD.

This clone was counted a few times. The chain combines TRBV27 with TRBJ2-7, with D possibly matching TRBD2 (6 bases). Per germline, CDR1 MNHEY and CDR2 SMNVEV (reference sequence). This CDR3 is 13 amino acids long. The germline V and J ends were trimmed by 3 bases and 4 bases, with 10 bases remaining between them. CDR3 nucleotides: TGTGCCAGCAGTTTGGCTAGCGCGTACGAGCAGTACTTC. It codes for CASSLASAYEQYF.

The genes are TRBV6-1 and TRBJ2-3, with a tentative D call TRBD1 (9 bases). CDR3 length equals 15 residues. Deletions cut 8 bases from V and 6 bases from J, with 21 bases between. The germline CDR1 and CDR2 sequences are MNHNS and SASEGT. The DNA of the CDR3 is TGTGCCAGCTCCCGGGGGGGACAGGGCCGCGATACGCAGTATTTT. This gives the protein CASSRGGQGRDTQYF.

V gene TRBV29-1 combines with J gene TRBJ2-7; 8 bases line up with TRBD1. With 3 bases clipped from V and 2 bases from J, the junction kept 3 bases outside the gene matches. CDR3 size: 13 residues. The germline V gene encodes CDR1 SQVTM and CDR2 ANQGSEA. The CDR3 loop is CSVEGQDTYEQYF. CDR3 bases: TGCAGCGTTGAGGGACAGGATACCTACGAGCAGTACTTC.